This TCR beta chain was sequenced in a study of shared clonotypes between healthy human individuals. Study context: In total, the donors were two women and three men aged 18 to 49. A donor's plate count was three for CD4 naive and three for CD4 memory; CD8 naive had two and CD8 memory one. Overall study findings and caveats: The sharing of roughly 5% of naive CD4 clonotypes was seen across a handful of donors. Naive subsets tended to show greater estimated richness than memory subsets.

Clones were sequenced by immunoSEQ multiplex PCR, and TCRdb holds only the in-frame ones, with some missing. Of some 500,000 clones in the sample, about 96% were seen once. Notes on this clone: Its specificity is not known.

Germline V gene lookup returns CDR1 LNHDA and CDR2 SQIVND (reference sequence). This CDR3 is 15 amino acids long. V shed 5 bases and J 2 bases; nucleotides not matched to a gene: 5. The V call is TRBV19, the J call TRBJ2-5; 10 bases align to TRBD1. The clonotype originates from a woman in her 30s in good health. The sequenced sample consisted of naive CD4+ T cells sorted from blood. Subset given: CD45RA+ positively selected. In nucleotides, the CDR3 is TGTGCCAGTAGTCTGGGACAGGGGACGCAAGAGACCCAGTACTTC. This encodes CASSLGQGTQETQYF.